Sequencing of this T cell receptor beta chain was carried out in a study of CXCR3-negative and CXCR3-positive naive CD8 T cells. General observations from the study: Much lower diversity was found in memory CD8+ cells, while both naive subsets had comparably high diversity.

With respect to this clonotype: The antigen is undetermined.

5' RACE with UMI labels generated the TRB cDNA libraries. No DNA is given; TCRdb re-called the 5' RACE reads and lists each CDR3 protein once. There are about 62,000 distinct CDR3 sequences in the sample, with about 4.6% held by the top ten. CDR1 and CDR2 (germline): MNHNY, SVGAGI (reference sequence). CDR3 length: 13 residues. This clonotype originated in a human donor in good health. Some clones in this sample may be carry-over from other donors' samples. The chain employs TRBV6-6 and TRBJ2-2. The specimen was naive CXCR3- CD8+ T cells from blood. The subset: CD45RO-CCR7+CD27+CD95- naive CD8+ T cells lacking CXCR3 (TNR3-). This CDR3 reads CASSQANTGELFF.